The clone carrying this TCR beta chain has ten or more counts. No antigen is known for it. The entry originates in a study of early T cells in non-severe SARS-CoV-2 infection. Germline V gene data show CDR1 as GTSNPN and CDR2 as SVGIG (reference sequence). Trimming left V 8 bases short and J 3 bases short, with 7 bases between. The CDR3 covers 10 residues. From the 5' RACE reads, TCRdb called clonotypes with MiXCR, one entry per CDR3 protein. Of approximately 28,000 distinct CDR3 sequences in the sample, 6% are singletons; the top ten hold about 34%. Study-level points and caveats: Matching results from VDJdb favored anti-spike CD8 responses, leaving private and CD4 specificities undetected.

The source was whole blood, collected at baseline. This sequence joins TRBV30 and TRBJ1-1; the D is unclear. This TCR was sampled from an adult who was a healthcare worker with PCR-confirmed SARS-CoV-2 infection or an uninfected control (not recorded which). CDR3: CALLHTEAFF. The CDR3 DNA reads TGTGCCCTACTTCACACTGAAGCTTTCTTT. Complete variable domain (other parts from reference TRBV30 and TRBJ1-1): SQTIHQWPATLVQPVGSPLSLECTVEGTSNPNLYWYRQAAGRGLQLLFYSVGIGQISSEVPQNLSASRPQDRQFILSSKKLLLSDSGFYLCALLHTEAFFGQGTRLTVV.